These 2 T cell receptor beta chains were all obtained from the same sample, sequenced in a study of vaccination effects on CD4 cells after COVID-19 (dated by TCRdb to about 2022). To prepare the library, the immunoSEQ multiplex PCR assay was applied. This is the immuneACCESS table as TCRdb keeps it, with only in-frame sequences that have V and J called. A part of the clones is gone; compared with another copy, unresolved V genes explain less than half, and the rest is unexplained. The sample table lists fewer than 40,000 clones, 65% to 75% of them with a count of one. The ten largest clonotypes hold less than 35% of the sample. These receptors are not linked to any known antigen. In the ViraFEST assay, PBMC were stimulated with viral peptide pools, and TCR sequencing was then used to find antigen-specific CD4+ T cell clonotypes based on their expansion. After around 10 days of culture, CD4+ T cells were isolated with the EasySep CD4+ T cell isolation kit. PCR-confirmed SARS-CoV-2 infection had occurred in convalescent patients between March and December 2020, before the Alpha, Beta and Delta variants emerged in the United States.

The sequenced sample was CD4+ T cells from PBMCs cultured with a peptide pool, obtained before COVID-19 vaccination. The receptors here all came from a human donor who had a prior SARS-CoV-2 infection.

This clone was counted only a few times. The CDR3 coding sequence is TGCGCCAGCAGCTTGGAGGCAGGTAGCAATCAGCCCCAGCATTTT. This codes for CASSLEAGSNQPQHF. V usage is TRBV5-1 and J usage is TRBJ1-5; no reliable D call. Germline V gene lookup returns CDR1 SGHRS and CDR2 YFSETQ. The CDR3 is made up of 15 amino acids. The V gene lost 0 bases and the J gene lost 0 bases, with 7 bases spanning the gap.

This clone occurred a few times. J is TRBJ2-1 and V is TRBV5-1; no clear D gene. This CDR3 is built from 15 residues. Trimming removed 1 base at V and 0 bases at J, with 8 bases between. The germline CDR1 and CDR2 sequences are SGHRS and YFSETQ. The CDR3 DNA sequence: TGCGCCAGCAGCTTGTTGCCCGGCTCCTACAATGAGCAGTTCTTC. Translating gives CASSLLPGSYNEQFF. The full variable domain, rest sourced from reference TRBV5-1 and TRBJ2-1, is KAGVTQTPRYLIKTRGQQVTLSCSPISGHRSVSWYQQTPGQGLQFLFEYFSETQRNKGNFPGRFSGRQFSNSRSEMNVSTLELGDSALYLCASSLLPGSYNEQFFGPGTRLTVL.